Below, 5 T cell receptor beta chains from the same sample are listed, as sequenced in a study of cytomegalovirus exposure and HLA in healthy donors. PCR amplification relied on 60 Vbeta primers (plus 13 Jbeta primers). Clones were read by immunoSEQ multiplex PCR, and TCRdb kept only the in-frame ones, dropping some. Of 95,000 to 150,000 clones listed, 15% to 19% are singletons. Sequenced material: PBMCs. These receptors came from a woman aged 18-35 years in good health and CMV-seronegative.

This clone appeared a few times. The V call is TRBV2, the J call TRBJ2-7; 7 nucleotides align to TRBD2. Germline V gives CDR1 SNHLY, CDR2 FYNNEI. V lost 2 bases to trimming and J lost 0 bases; unmatched junction nucleotides: 7. The CDR3 is 16 residues long. CDR3 sequence reads: CASSERAAGLSYEQYF. The DNA of the CDR3 is TGTGCCAGCAGTGAAAGGGCAGCGGGGCTCTCCTACGAGCAGTACTTC.

This chain uses TRBV19 with TRBJ1-1; a weak D match, TRBD1 (5 bases). Looked up from germline, CDR1 is LNHDA and CDR2 is SQIVND (reference sequence). V lost 9 bases and J lost 4, with 9 bases in between. The length of the CDR3 is 11 residues. This CDR3 reads CASHRGTEAFF. In nucleotides, the CDR3 is TGTGCCAGCCATAGGGGCACTGAAGCTTTCTTT.

This chain uses TRBV4-1 with TRBJ1-2, with D tentatively TRBD1 (5 bases). This CDR3 has 15 residues. V was pared by 0 bases and J by 2 bases, with 10 bases between. Germline loops: CDR1 MGHRA, CDR2 YSYEKL. The CDR3 region has the DNA TGCGCCAGCAGCCAAGATTCTGGGGGGAACTATGGCTACACCTTC. This translates into CASSQDSGGNYGYTF.

This clone has just one count. The junction and the germline gene differ at one end; a read error may be behind it. The chain joins TRBV6-1 to TRBJ2-7, with 7 positions matching TRBD2. The CDR3 consists of 15 residues. Germline V lookup: CDR1 MNHNS, CDR2 SASEGT. CDR3: CASSEGGGLSYEQCF. In DNA, the CDR3 is TGTGCCAGCAGTGAAGGTGGGGGACTATCCTACGAGCAGTGCTTC.

The chain has TRBV6-6 and TRBJ2-7, with 10 bases lining up with TRBD1. The junction had 4 bases not matched to a gene; V was cut back by 4 bases and J by 1 base. This CDR3 is built from 15 residues. CDR1 MNHNY and CDR2 SVGAGI come from the germline V gene (reference sequence). This chain's CDR3 is CASSWGQGWSYEQYF. The CDR3 coding sequence is TGTGCCAGCAGTTGGGGACAGGGGTGGTCCTACGAGCAGTACTTC.